Each of the 21 T cell receptor beta chains below was sequenced from the same sample in a study of T cell responses to AZD1222 COVID-19 vaccine. TCRdb keeps only in-frame clones here, not all; method: immunoSEQ multiplex PCR. This sample has 90,000 to 95,000 clones, with around 87% found just once. The sample here was peripheral blood, taken 28 days after the second AZD1222 dose. Receptors originate from an adult who received the AZD1222 COVID-19 vaccine.

The J gene is TRBJ2-6, the V gene TRBV5-8, with TRBD1 matching over 11 bases. V trimming: 0 bases; J trimming: 0 bases; junction bases outside the gene matches: 2. This CDR3 contains 18 residues. The germline V gene has CDR1 SGHTS and CDR2 YDEGEE. CDR3 in DNA: TGTGCCAGCAGCTTGGGGACAGGGGGCTCCTCTGGGGCCAACGTCCTGACTTTC. Translating gives CASSLGTGGSSGANVLTF.

The chain couples TRBV6-5 to TRBJ2-7, with D possibly being TRBD1 or TRBD2 (5 bases each). V was clipped by 1 base and J by 0 bases, with 10 bases between them. Germline lookup yields CDR1 MNHEY and CDR2 SVGAGI. This CDR3 is built from 15 residues. CDR3 coding DNA: TGTGCCAGCAGTTACTGGGGGTCAAGCTCCTACGAGCAGTACTTC. It translates to CASSYWGSSSYEQYF.

The gene calls are TRBV6-2 or TRBV6-3 and TRBJ2-7; D unresolved. The germline V gene has CDR1 MNHEY and CDR2 SVGEGT. The CDR3 loop spans 11 amino acids. Trimming removed 2 bases at V and 2 bases at J, with 1 base between. In nucleotides, the CDR3 is TGTGCCAGCAGTTACACCTACGAGCAGTACTTC. Protein sequence: CASSYTYEQYF.

The chain carries TRBV7-2 and TRBJ1-2; no definite D call. The V and J ends lost 6 bases and 4 bases respectively, with 12 bases between them. This CDR3 spans 13 amino acids. From germline, CDR1 is SGHTA and CDR2 FQGNSA. CDR3 amino acids: CASRLSTSYGYTF. CDR3 sequence (DNA): TGTGCCAGCAGGCTATCGACGTCCTATGGCTACACCTTC.

This chain links TRBV24-1 with TRBJ2-3, with D hard to call. CDR3 length: 16 residues. Germline CDR1 KGHDR, CDR2 SFDVKD. Between the trimmed V and J ends, which lost 3 bases and 5 bases, there was a span of 17 bases. In DNA form, the CDR3 reads TGTGCCACCAGTGATCCCCTCCAGGCGCCACAAGATACGCAGTATTTT. Translation gives CATSDPLQAPQDTQYF.

The genes are TRBV11-3 and TRBJ1-2; no definite D call. The V end lost 5 bases, the J end lost 4 bases, and 23 bases lay between the germline ends. This CDR3 region has 17 residues. Germline values: CDR1 SGHNT, CDR2 YENEEA. The CDR3: CASSALRTSLPPYGYTF. For the CDR3, the DNA is TGTGCCAGCAGCGCGCTAAGGACGTCTCTTCCCCCCTATGGCTACACCTTC.

This clone has only one observation. V is TRBV28 and J is TRBJ1-2; 7 bases fit TRBD1. The CDR3 sequence is 16 residues long. The ends lost 2 bases at V and 5 bases at J; junction bases unmatched: 11. Germline loops: CDR1 MDHEN, CDR2 SYDVKM. The CDR3 sequence: CASSLLGRGNNYGYTF. The CDR3, as DNA: TGTGCCAGCAGTTTACTAGGCAGGGGGAATAATTATGGCTACACCTTC.

The chain joins TRBV10-3 to TRBJ1-1, with 8 bases aligning to TRBD1. The CDR3 totals 14 residues. CDR1 and CDR2 from the germline V gene are ENHRY and SYGVKD. With 6 bases clipped from V and 0 bases from J, the junction kept 3 bases outside the gene matches. CDR3 in DNA: TGTGCCATCAGCGGACAGGGAATGAACACTGAAGCTTTCTTT. It is translated as CAISGQGMNTEAFF.

The V call is TRBV5-6, the J call TRBJ1-1; D is unresolved. Germline CDR1 SGHDT, CDR2 YYEEEE. The CDR3 is 11 amino acids. V was trimmed by 4 bases and J by 8 bases, leaving 9 bases between them. This chain's CDR3 is CASSRTGEAFF. The DNA for the CDR3 is TGTGCCAGCAGCCGGACTGGGGAAGCTTTCTTT.

V gene TRBV5-1 combines with J gene TRBJ1-4, with D uncertain. V was cut by 0 bases and J by 8 bases, with 11 bases left in between. The CDR3 totals 14 residues. CDR1 SGHRS and CDR2 YFSETQ come from the germline V gene. This CDR3 reads CASSLDLPLEKLFF. The CDR3 DNA is TGCGCCAGCAGCTTGGATCTGCCGCTGGAAAAACTGTTTTTT.

CDR3 protein: CARKTGGRNQPQHF. The CDR3 DNA is TGTGCCAGAAAGACAGGGGGCCGCAATCAGCCCCAGCATTTT. This chain uses TRBV7-3 with TRBJ1-5; 10 nucleotides line up with TRBD1. The germline V gene has CDR1 SGHTA and CDR2 FQGTGA. The CDR3 has 14 amino acids. V lost 9 bases to trimming and J lost 2 bases; unmatched junction nucleotides: 4.

The chain is built from TRBV11-2 and TRBJ1-1, with D perhaps matching TRBD1 (6 bases). Germline V gene sequence: CDR1 SGHAT, CDR2 FQNNGV. The CDR3 covers 14 residues. Trimming stripped 5 bases from V and 3 bases from J, with 13 bases between. The CDR3 DNA sequence: TGTGCCAGCAGCGCAGTCCCAGGGGACACTGAAGCTTTCTTT. Its translation: CASSAVPGDTEAFF.

The genes are TRBV5-1 and TRBJ1-4, with D perhaps TRBD1 (5 bases). V lost 2 bases and J lost 4, with 9 bases in between. Germline V gene sequence: CDR1 SGHRS, CDR2 YFSETQ. The CDR3 runs to 14 residues. The CDR3 protein is CASSFGTYNEKLFF. Here the CDR3 DNA reads TGCGCCAGCAGCTTCGGGACGTATAATGAAAAACTGTTTTTT.

The rearrangement links TRBV9 to TRBJ2-1, with D tentatively TRBD1 (6 bases). The germline gives CDR1 SGDLS, CDR2 YYNGEE. V was trimmed by 4 bases and J by 7 bases, leaving 24 bases between them. CDR3 length: 17 amino acids. The CDR3 protein is CASSPGAVGAVGNEQFF. The CDR3 DNA sequence: TGTGCCAGCAGCCCCGGGGCGGTGGGGGCAGTCGGGAATGAGCAGTTCTTC.

The J gene is TRBJ2-7, the V gene TRBV3-1 (or the pseudogene TRBV3-2), with 10 nucleotides matching TRBD2. The germline gives CDR1 LGHDT, CDR2 YNNKEL (reference sequence). This CDR3 contains 18 residues. Unmatched junction bases numbered 12, after V lost 4 bases and J lost 0 bases. CDR3 in DNA: TGTGCCAGCAGCCTTCGCCCGTATAGCGGGAGGAACTCCTACGAGCAGTACTTC. This codes for CASSLRPYSGRNSYEQYF.

The genes are TRBV28 and TRBJ1-4; D is possibly TRBD1 (6 bases). The length of the CDR3 is 15 residues. Germline V gene data show CDR1 as MDHEN and CDR2 as SYDVKM. Trimming shortened V by 5 bases and J by 3 bases, and 13 bases separated the two germline ends. CDR3 bases: TGTGCCAGCAGTACCCTCCAGGGGTCTAATGAAAAACTGTTTTTT. It translates to CASSTLQGSNEKLFF.

CDR3 sequence (DNA): TGTGCCAGCAGCCAGGACAGGGGGAAGGCGTATTTT. Translating gives CASSQDRGKAYF. The chain employs TRBV3-1 (or the pseudogene TRBV3-2) and TRBJ2-3; 10 nucleotides line up with TRBD1. CDR3 size: 12 residues. After removal of 3 bases from V and 14 bases from J, the junction contained 5 bases not matched to a gene. Germline CDR1 is LGHDT and CDR2 is YNNKEL (reference sequence).

V usage is TRBV7-3 and J usage is TRBJ2-1, with a possible D match to TRBD2 (5 bases). V dropped 3 bases and J dropped 0 bases, with 12 bases sitting between them. In germline, CDR1 is SGHTA, CDR2 FQGTGA. CDR3 size: 16 residues. This chain's CDR3 is CASSLSGLSSYNEQFF. As DNA, the CDR3 is TGTGCCAGCAGCTTGAGCGGACTGAGCTCCTACAATGAGCAGTTCTTC.

J is TRBJ2-1 and V is TRBV15, with 13 bases matching TRBD2. Unmatched junction bases numbered 4, after V lost 4 bases and J lost 7 bases. From germline, CDR1 is LNHNV and CDR2 YYDKDF (reference sequence). This CDR3 is 15 amino acids long. For the CDR3, the DNA is TGTGCCACCAGCACTCGGACTAGCGGGAGTAATGAGCAGTTCTTC. Translating gives CATSTRTSGSNEQFF.

The V and J genes are TRBV11-3 and TRBJ1-5, with D possibly matching TRBD1 (5 bases). Germline CDR1 and CDR2: SGHNT and YENEEA. V lost 5 bases and J 3 bases, leaving 14 bases between the germline ends. This CDR3 has 15 residues. The DNA of the CDR3 is TGTGCCAGCAGCCAATCGGGGGTCCCCAATCAGCCCCAGCATTTT. Residues: CASSQSGVPNQPQHF.

The genes are TRBV4-1 and TRBJ2-1; possibly TRBD1 for D (7 bases). V lost 0 bases and J lost 3, with 18 bases in between. CDR3 length: 18 residues. Germline CDR1 is MGHRA and CDR2 is YSYEKL. CDR3 sequence: CASSQEGGAGTYYNEQFF. The CDR3 nucleotides read TGCGCCAGCAGCCAAGAAGGGGGCGCGGGGACCTACTACAATGAGCAGTTCTTC.